The 9 T cell receptor beta chains reported below all come from one sample, sequenced in a study of T cells after yellow fever vaccination. MiXCR, run by TCRdb on the 5' RACE reads, gives a single entry per CDR3 protein. The data contain a few hundred thousand distinct CDR3 sequences, 17% of them singletons. Source: PBMCs, taken around 5 days after the first yellow fever vaccination. These receptors were obtained from a man aged 18 to 30 who received the YFV17D yellow fever vaccine.

This clonotype was recorded many times. The chain has TRBV7-6 and TRBJ1-4, with 8 nucleotides matching TRBD1. The CDR3 has 16 amino acids. From germline, CDR1 is SGHVS and CDR2 FNYEAQ. After removal of 5 bases from V and 8 bases from J, the junction contained 13 bases not matched to a gene. CDR3 nucleotide sequence: TGTGCCAGCAGCCCGTCGCAGGGGGCTTCGCAGGAAAAACTGTTTTTT. It yields the protein CASSPSQGASQEKLFF. The full variable domain, in which reference TRBV7-6 and TRBJ1-4 provide the parts outside the CDR3, is GAGVSQSPRYKVTKRGQDVALRCDPISGHVSLYWYRQALGQGPEFLTYFNYEAQQDKSGLPNDRFSAERPEGSISTLTIQRTEQRDSAMYRCASSPSQGASQEKLFFGSGTQLSVL.

V is TRBV20-1 and J is TRBJ1-1; D ambiguous. Per the germline V gene, CDR1 is DFQATT and CDR2 is SNEGSKA (reference sequence). This CDR3 comprises 11 residues. V lost 3 bases and J lost 10, with 12 bases in between. CDR3 residues: CSASGPPGAFF. CDR3 coding DNA: TGCAGTGCTAGTGGCCCACCGGGAGCTTTCTTT.

This clonotype was observed a handful of times. CDR3 DNA sequence: TGCAGTGCTAGCCCCAGCGGGGGAGAGACCCAGTACTTC. Translation: CSASPSGGETQYF. The genes are TRBV20-1 and TRBJ2-5, with 8 positions matching TRBD2. V lost 3 bases, J lost 4 bases, and 4 bases stayed unmatched. The CDR3 consists of 13 residues. Germline values: CDR1 DFQATT, CDR2 SNEGSKA (reference sequence).

As regards this clonotype: At one boundary the junction diverges from the germline segment, which might be a read error. The genes are TRBV6-1 and TRBJ1-4, with D possibly matching TRBD1 (6 bases). The CDR3 contains 14 residues. Germline CDR1 reads MNHNS; CDR2 reads SASEGT. Here the CDR3 reads CASSPRGDNDKLFF. The CDR3 nucleotides are TGTGCCAGCAGTCCAAGGGGGGATAATGATAAACTGTTTTTT.

The V and J genes are TRBV6-2 or TRBV6-3 and TRBJ2-7; TRBD1 matches at 10 bases. V was clipped by 7 bases and J by 3 bases; unmatched bases: 6. Germline V CDR1 and CDR2: MNHEY, SVGEGT. The CDR3 contains 14 residues. CDR3 coding DNA: TGTGCCAGCACATCGGGACAGGGGATCTACGAGCAGTACGTC. It yields the protein CASTSGQGIYEQYV.

The V gene is TRBV19, the J gene TRBJ2-2; D is perhaps TRBD1 or TRBD2 (6 bases each). Germline CDR1 LNHDA, CDR2 SQIVND (reference sequence). V lost 5 bases and J 7 bases, leaving 20 bases between the germline ends. This CDR3 is 16 amino acids long. The CDR3 bases are TGTGCCAGTAGTTGGGGTTGGGGGGCGCTCAACGGGGAGCTGTTTTTT. Translating gives CASSWGWGALNGELFF.

This chain links TRBV7-9 with TRBJ1-4; 7 bases agree with TRBD1. The germline gives CDR1 SEHNR, CDR2 FQNEAQ (reference sequence). The CDR3 length is 15 residues. J gave up 8 bases and V 5 bases, and 11 bases lay outside the gene matches. CDR3 sequence (DNA): TGTGCCAGCAGCACGAATCAGGGGGAATACGAAAAACTGTTTTTT. It yields the protein CASSTNQGEYEKLFF.

The rearrangement joins TRBV24-1 to TRBJ2-1, with TRBD1 identical over 7 bases. With V trimmed by 3 bases and J by 6 bases, 7 bases remained unmatched. The CDR3 runs 15 residues. CDR1 KGHDR and CDR2 SFDVKD come from the germline V gene. CDR3 sequence (DNA): TGTGCCACCAGTGATACCATCGGGACAGTCAATGAGCAGTTCTTC. This gives the protein CATSDTIGTVNEQFF.

In this sample, this clonotype turned up a few times. The V and J genes are TRBV19 and TRBJ1-6; TRBD1 is a possible D gene (5 bases). CDR1 LNHDA and CDR2 SQIVND come from the germline V gene (reference sequence). V lost 6 bases to trimming and J lost 7 bases, with 16 bases between them. This CDR3 has 15 residues. In DNA form, the CDR3 reads TGTGCCAGTAGCCGCTCCGGGGACGGAAATTCACCCCTCCACTTT. Encoded protein: CASSRSGDGNSPLHF.